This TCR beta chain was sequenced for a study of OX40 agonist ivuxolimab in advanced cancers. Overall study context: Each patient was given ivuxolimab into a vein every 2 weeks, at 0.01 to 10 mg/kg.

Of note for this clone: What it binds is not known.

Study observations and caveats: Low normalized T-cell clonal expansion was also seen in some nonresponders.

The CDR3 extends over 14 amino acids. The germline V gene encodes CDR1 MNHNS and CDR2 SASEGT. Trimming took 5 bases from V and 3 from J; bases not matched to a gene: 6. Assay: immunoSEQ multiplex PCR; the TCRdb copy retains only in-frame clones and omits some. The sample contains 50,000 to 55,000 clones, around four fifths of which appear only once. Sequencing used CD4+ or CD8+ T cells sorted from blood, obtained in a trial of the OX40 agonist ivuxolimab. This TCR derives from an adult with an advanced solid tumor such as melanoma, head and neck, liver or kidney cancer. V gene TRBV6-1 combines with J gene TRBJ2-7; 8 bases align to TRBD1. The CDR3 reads CASSLVGTGYEQYF. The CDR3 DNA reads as TGTGCCAGCAGTTTAGTGGGGACAGGCTACGAGCAGTACTTC.